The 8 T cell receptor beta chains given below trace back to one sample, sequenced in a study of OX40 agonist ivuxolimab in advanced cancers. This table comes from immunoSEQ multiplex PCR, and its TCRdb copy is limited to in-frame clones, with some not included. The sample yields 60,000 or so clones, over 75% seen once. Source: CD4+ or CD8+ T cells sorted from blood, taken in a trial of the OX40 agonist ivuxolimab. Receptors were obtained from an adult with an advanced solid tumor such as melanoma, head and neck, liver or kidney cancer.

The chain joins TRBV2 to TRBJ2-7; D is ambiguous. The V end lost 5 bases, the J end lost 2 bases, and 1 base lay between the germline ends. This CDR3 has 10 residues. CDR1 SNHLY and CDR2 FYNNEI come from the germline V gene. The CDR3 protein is CASSTYEQYV. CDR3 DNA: TGTGCCAGCAGTACCTACGAGCAGTACGTC.

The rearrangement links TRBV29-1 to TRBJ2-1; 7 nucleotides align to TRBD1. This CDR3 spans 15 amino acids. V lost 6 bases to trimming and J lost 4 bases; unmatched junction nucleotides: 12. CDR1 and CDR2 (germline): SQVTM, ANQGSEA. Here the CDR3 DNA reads TGCAGCGTCGCCTTGGGACAGTCCACATACAATGAGCAGTTCTTC. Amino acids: CSVALGQSTYNEQFF.

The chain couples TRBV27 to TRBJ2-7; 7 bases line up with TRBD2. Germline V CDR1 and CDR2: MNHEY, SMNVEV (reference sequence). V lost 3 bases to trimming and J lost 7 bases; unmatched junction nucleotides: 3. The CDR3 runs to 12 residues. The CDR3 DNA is TGTGCCAGCAGTTTCCCGGGGGGAGAGCAGTACTTC. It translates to CASSFPGGEQYF.

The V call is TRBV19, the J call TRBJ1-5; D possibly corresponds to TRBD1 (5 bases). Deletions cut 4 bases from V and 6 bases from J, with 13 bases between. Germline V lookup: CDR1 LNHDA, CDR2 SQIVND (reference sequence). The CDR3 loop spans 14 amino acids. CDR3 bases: TGTGCCAGTAGTACGTCAGGGTCAGGTCAGCCCCAGCATTTT. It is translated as CASSTSGSGQPQHF.

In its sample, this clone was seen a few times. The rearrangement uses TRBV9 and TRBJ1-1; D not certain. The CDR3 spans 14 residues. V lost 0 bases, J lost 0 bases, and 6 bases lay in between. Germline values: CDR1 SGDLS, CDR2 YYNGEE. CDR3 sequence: CASSVAGVNTEAFF. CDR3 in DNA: TGTGCCAGCAGCGTAGCGGGAGTGAACACTGAAGCTTTCTTT.

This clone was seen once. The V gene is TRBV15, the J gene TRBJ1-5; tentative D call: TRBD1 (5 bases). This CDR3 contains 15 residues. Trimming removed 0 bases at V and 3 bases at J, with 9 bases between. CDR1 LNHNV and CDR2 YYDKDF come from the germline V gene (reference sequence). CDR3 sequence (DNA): TGTGCCACCAGCAGAGATCGGGGCAACAATCAGCCCCAGCATTTT. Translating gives CATSRDRGNNQPQHF.

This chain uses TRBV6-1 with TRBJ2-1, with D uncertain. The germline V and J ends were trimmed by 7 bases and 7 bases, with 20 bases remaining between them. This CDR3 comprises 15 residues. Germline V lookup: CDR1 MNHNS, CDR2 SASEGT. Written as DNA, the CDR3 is TGTGCCAGCACTGACTTCCTCTACGTTGGGAATGAGCAGTTCTTC. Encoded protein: CASTDFLYVGNEQFF.

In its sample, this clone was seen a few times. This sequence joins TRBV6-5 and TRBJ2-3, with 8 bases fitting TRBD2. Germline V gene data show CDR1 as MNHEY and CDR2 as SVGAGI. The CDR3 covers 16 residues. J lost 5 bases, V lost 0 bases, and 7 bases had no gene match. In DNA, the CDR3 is TGTGCCAGCAGTTACTCTTGGCGGGGGGCTAAAGATACGCAGTATTTT. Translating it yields CASSYSWRGAKDTQYF.